Listed below are T cell receptor beta chains from one sample, sequenced in a study of blood T cell repertoires in COVID-19. This table comes from immunoSEQ multiplex PCR, and its TCRdb copy is limited to in-frame clones, with some not included. The sample records 250,000 to 350,000 clones, 75% to 90% being singletons. Sequencing input: peripheral blood. These receptor sequences come from a woman in her 50s with COVID-19, enrolled during active disease. Each CDR3 is given with its conserved first and last residue. Each record gives: V gene, D gene, J gene, clone size, CDR3 DNA, CDR3 protein. D genes are given only for firm matches. Size values are once, few and many counts, or a class for expanded clones, and some rows have none.

V gene: TRBV7-9; D gene: .; J gene: TRBJ1-1; clone size: few; CDR3 DNA: TGTGCCAGCAGCTACAGGGACACTGAAGCTTTCTTT; CDR3 protein: CASSYRDTEAFF
V gene: TRBV30; D gene: TRBD1; J gene: TRBJ1-5; clone size: .; CDR3 DNA: TGTGCCTGGAGTGTCGCCGGGACAGCCTATAGCAATCAGCCCCAGCATTTT; CDR3 protein: CAWSVAGTAYSNQPQHF
V gene: TRBV5-1; D gene: .; J gene: TRBJ1-1; clone size: once; CDR3 DNA: TGCGCCAGCAGCTTGGCGTTAGTCGGCACTGAAGCTTTCTTT; CDR3 protein: CASSLALVGTEAFF
V gene: TRBV3-1/TRBV3-2; D gene: TRBD2; J gene: TRBJ2-2; clone size: .; CDR3 DNA: TGTGCCAGCAGAAATAGCGGGAGAAGTTTGTCCGGGGAGCTGTTTTTT; CDR3 protein: CASRNSGRSLSGELFF
V gene: TRBV7-2; D gene: TRBD2; J gene: TRBJ2-5; clone size: .; CDR3 DNA: TGTGCCAGTCAGACTAGCGGGAGGTCGCGGGCCCAAGAGACCCAGTACTTC; CDR3 protein: CASQTSGRSRAQETQYF
V gene: TRBV6-5; D gene: .; J gene: TRBJ2-7; clone size: few; CDR3 DNA: TGTGCCAGCGGTACGGGAAGATCGGCCTACGAGCAGTACTTC; CDR3 protein: CASGTGRSAYEQYF
V gene: TRBV6-6; D gene: TRBD2; J gene: TRBJ2-1; clone size: once; CDR3 DNA: TGTGCCAGCATTCGGAATGCGGCGGGGGGATCCTCCTTAAGCTCCTACAATGAGCAGTTCTTC; CDR3 protein: CASIRNAAGGSSLSSYNEQFF
V gene: TRBV7-8; D gene: .; J gene: TRBJ1-2; clone size: .; CDR3 DNA: TGTGCCAGCAGCTTATTACAGGCGCATGGCTACACCTTC; CDR3 protein: CASSLLQAHGYTF
V gene: TRBV6-5; D gene: .; J gene: TRBJ2-5; clone size: .; CDR3 DNA: TGTGCCAGCAGTTACCGAGCGGCTAAGGGGACCCAGTACTTC; CDR3 protein: CASSYRAAKGTQYF
V gene: TRBV12-5; D gene: TRBD1; J gene: TRBJ2-1; clone size: .; CDR3 DNA: TGTGCTAGTGGTTTGGTTTCGGGACAGGGGGTTTTTGCCCCTAATGAGCAGTTCTTC; CDR3 protein: CASGLVSGQGVFAPNEQFF
V gene: TRBV5-8; D gene: .; J gene: TRBJ1-2; clone size: .; CDR3 DNA: TGTGCCAGCAGATTACAGGGATCCCCTAACTATGGCTACACCTTC; CDR3 protein: CASRLQGSPNYGYTF
V gene: TRBV5-1; D gene: TRBD2; J gene: TRBJ2-1; clone size: .; CDR3 DNA: TGCGCCAGCAGTTCCTCACTAGCGGGCTACAATGAGCAGTTCTTC; CDR3 protein: CASSSSLAGYNEQFF
V gene: TRBV28; D gene: .; J gene: TRBJ1-4; clone size: .; CDR3 DNA: TGTGCCAGCAGTCCCCCTAGACAGAGTTATAATGAAAAACTGTTTTTT; CDR3 protein: CASSPPRQSYNEKLFF
V gene: TRBV4-2; D gene: TRBD1; J gene: TRBJ1-3; clone size: .; CDR3 DNA: TGTGCCAGCAGCCGAGAAAATAGACAGGGGGCGCAAGGAAACACCATATATTTT; CDR3 protein: CASSRENRQGAQGNTIYF
V gene: TRBV7-9; D gene: TRBD2; J gene: TRBJ2-7; clone size: .; CDR3 DNA: TGTGCCAGCAGTTTCGGACTAGCGGGAGGAGTGTCCTACGAGCAGTACTTC; CDR3 protein: CASSFGLAGGVSYEQYF
V gene: TRBV19; D gene: TRBD1; J gene: TRBJ1-1; clone size: many; CDR3 DNA: TGTGCCAGTAGTCCCCAGGGGGGGAACACTGAAGCTTTCTTT; CDR3 protein: CASSPQGGNTEAFF
V gene: TRBV29-1; D gene: TRBD2; J gene: TRBJ2-1; clone size: .; CDR3 DNA: TGCAGCGTGAGACTAGCGGGAGTTTCTTTATTTGGCAATGAGCAGTTCTTC; CDR3 protein: CSVRLAGVSLFGNEQFF
V gene: TRBV6-5; D gene: .; J gene: TRBJ2-1; clone size: .; CDR3 DNA: TGTGCCAGCCGGGGACTCAATGAGCAGTTCTTC; CDR3 protein: CASRGLNEQFF
V gene: TRBV11-3; D gene: TRBD2; J gene: TRBJ2-1; clone size: .; CDR3 DNA: TGTGCCAGCAGCTCCGGGACTAGCGGGTCCTACAATGAGCAGTTCTTC; CDR3 protein: CASSSGTSGSYNEQFF
V gene: TRBV6-2/TRBV6-3; D gene: .; J gene: TRBJ1-5; clone size: .; CDR3 DNA: TGTGCCAGCAGTTACTTGGGCAGGAATCAGCCCCAGCATTTT; CDR3 protein: CASSYLGRNQPQHF
V gene: TRBV30; D gene: .; J gene: TRBJ2-7; clone size: .; CDR3 DNA: TGTGCCTGGAGTTCCCGACAGAGTTTCTCCTACGAGCAGTACTTC; CDR3 protein: CAWSSRQSFSYEQYF
V gene: TRBV7-9; D gene: TRBD1; J gene: TRBJ2-5; clone size: once; CDR3 DNA: TGTGCCAGCAGCATCCGGCGGACAGGGAACAAACAAGAGACCCAGTACTTC; CDR3 protein: CASSIRRTGNKQETQYF
V gene: TRBV4-2; D gene: TRBD1; J gene: TRBJ1-2; clone size: .; CDR3 DNA: TGTGCCAGCAGCCAAGATGGCGGGACAGGGGGCCGATATGGCTACACCTTC; CDR3 protein: CASSQDGGTGGRYGYTF
V gene: TRBV3-1/TRBV3-2; D gene: .; J gene: TRBJ2-5; clone size: .; CDR3 DNA: TGTGCCAGCGCTCAGGGGTACCAAGAGACCCAGTACTTC; CDR3 protein: CASAQGYQETQYF
V gene: TRBV7-9; D gene: TRBD1; J gene: TRBJ1-4; clone size: .; CDR3 DNA: TGTGCCAGCAGCTTAGGGCTACAGGGGTTCGAAAAACTGTTTTTT; CDR3 protein: CASSLGLQGFEKLFF
V gene: TRBV6-5; D gene: .; J gene: TRBJ1-5; clone size: .; CDR3 DNA: TGTGCCAGCAGCCCGGACAGCCGGCGGGATCAGCCCCAGCATTTT; CDR3 protein: CASSPDSRRDQPQHF
V gene: TRBV29-1; D gene: .; J gene: TRBJ2-1; clone size: .; CDR3 DNA: TGCAGCGTTGTGGCGCAGGGGGGCCACAATGAGCAGTTCTTC; CDR3 protein: CSVVAQGGHNEQFF
V gene: TRBV19; D gene: .; J gene: TRBJ1-5; clone size: .; CDR3 DNA: TGTGCCAGTAGTGGGGACTTTAATCAGCCCCAGCATTTT; CDR3 protein: CASSGDFNQPQHF
V gene: TRBV6-1; D gene: .; J gene: TRBJ2-7; clone size: .; CDR3 DNA: TGTGCCAGCAGTGAAGCGGGGGGATCAGGCTACGAGCAGTACTTC; CDR3 protein: CASSEAGGSGYEQYF
V gene: TRBV7-2; D gene: TRBD2; J gene: TRBJ2-1; clone size: .; CDR3 DNA: TGTGCCAGCAGCTCGGGGACTAGCTCTTACAATGAGCAGTTCTTC; CDR3 protein: CASSSGTSSYNEQFF
V gene: TRBV7-2; D gene: .; J gene: TRBJ2-3; clone size: .; CDR3 DNA: TGTGCCAGCAGCTTAGCGATAGCAGGGACAGATACGCAGTATTTT; CDR3 protein: CASSLAIAGTDTQYF
V gene: TRBV19; D gene: .; J gene: TRBJ1-1; clone size: .; CDR3 DNA: TGTGCCAGTGGGGAACAGGGCATGAACACTGAAGCTTTCTTT; CDR3 protein: CASGEQGMNTEAFF
V gene: TRBV5-1; D gene: .; J gene: TRBJ1-1; clone size: few; CDR3 DNA: TGCGCCAGCAGCTTCAAGTCGGGGAACACTGAAGCTTTCTTT; CDR3 protein: CASSFKSGNTEAFF
V gene: TRBV18; D gene: .; J gene: TRBJ1-1; clone size: .; CDR3 DNA: TGTGCCAGCTCACAGGGGTACGGCTCGTACACTGAAGCTTTCTTT; CDR3 protein: CASSQGYGSYTEAFF
V gene: TRBV5-5; D gene: TRBD1; J gene: TRBJ2-7; clone size: .; CDR3 DNA: TGTGCCAGCAGCATTTTATGGGGACAGCAAGCCTACGAGCAGTACTTC; CDR3 protein: CASSILWGQQAYEQYF
V gene: TRBV5-1; D gene: TRBD2; J gene: TRBJ2-5; clone size: .; CDR3 DNA: TGCGCCAGCAGCTTGGGGGGAAGCGGGAGCCCGCAAGAGACCCAGTACTTC; CDR3 protein: CASSLGGSGSPQETQYF
V gene: TRBV3-1/TRBV3-2; D gene: .; J gene: TRBJ1-1; clone size: .; CDR3 DNA: TGTGCCAGCAGCTTCCGCGATGGCACTGAAGCTTTCTTT; CDR3 protein: CASSFRDGTEAFF
V gene: TRBV11-2; D gene: TRBD1; J gene: TRBJ1-1; clone size: .; CDR3 DNA: TGTGCCAGCAGCTTATTAGCCGGGACAGGGTTAGCAGCTTTCTTT; CDR3 protein: CASSLLAGTGLAAFF
V gene: TRBV6-5; D gene: .; J gene: TRBJ1-1; clone size: .; CDR3 DNA: TGTGCCAGCGGCCAAAACACTGAAGCTTTCTTT; CDR3 protein: CASGQNTEAFF
V gene: TRBV6-5; D gene: .; J gene: TRBJ2-1; clone size: .; CDR3 DNA: TGTGCCAGCAGTTGGACGGACTCGGCCTTCAATGAGCAGTTCTTC; CDR3 protein: CASSWTDSAFNEQFF